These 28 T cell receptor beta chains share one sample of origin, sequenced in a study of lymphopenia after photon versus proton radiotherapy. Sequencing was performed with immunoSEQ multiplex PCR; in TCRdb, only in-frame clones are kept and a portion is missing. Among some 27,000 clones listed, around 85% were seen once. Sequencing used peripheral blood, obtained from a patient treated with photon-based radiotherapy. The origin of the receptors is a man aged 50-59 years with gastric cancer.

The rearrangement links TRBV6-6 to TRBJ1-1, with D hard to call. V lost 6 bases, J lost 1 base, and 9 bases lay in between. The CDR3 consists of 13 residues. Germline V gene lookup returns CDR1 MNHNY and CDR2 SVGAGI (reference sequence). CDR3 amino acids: CASSRAKNTEAFF. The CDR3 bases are TGTGCCAGCAGCCGGGCGAAGAACACTGAAGCTTTCTTT.

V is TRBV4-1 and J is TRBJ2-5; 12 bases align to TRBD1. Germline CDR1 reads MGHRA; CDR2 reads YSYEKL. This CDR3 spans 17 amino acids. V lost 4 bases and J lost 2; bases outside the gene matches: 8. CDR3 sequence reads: CASSRGGQGAYQETQYF. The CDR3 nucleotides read TGCGCCAGCAGCCGAGGGGGACAGGGGGCCTATCAAGAGACCCAGTACTTC.

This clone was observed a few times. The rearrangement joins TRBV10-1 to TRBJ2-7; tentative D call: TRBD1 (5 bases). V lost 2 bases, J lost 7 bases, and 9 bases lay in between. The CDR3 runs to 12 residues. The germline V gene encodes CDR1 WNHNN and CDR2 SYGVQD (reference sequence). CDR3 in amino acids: CASSERGGEQYF. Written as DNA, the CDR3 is TGCGCCAGCAGTGAGAGGGGTGGGGAGCAGTACTTC.

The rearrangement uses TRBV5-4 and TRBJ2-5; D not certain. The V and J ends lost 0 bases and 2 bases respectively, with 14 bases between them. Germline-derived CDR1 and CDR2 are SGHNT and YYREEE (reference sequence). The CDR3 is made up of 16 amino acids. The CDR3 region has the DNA TGTGCCAGCAGCTTGGGGTCGGCATATGTTCAAGAGACCCAGTACTTC. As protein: CASSLGSAYVQETQYF.

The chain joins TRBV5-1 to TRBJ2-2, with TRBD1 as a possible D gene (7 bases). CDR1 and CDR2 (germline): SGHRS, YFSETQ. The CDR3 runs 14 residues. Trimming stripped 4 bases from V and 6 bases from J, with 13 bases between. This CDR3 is CASSPEGAAGELFF. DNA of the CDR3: TGCGCCAGCAGCCCGGAGGGGGCGGCCGGGGAGCTGTTTTTT.

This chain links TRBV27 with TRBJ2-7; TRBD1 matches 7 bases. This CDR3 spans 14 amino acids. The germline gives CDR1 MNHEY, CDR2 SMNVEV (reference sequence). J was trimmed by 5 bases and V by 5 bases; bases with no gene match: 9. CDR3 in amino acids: CASSASGTADEQYF. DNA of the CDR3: TGTGCCAGCAGTGCATCCGGGACAGCGGACGAGCAGTACTTC.

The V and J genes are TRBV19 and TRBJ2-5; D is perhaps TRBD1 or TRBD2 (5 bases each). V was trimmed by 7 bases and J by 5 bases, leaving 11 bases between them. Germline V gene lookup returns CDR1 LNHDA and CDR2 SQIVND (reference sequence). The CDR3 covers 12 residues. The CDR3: CASNGGGETQYF. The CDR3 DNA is TGTGCCAGTAATGGGGGTGGGGAGACCCAGTACTTC.

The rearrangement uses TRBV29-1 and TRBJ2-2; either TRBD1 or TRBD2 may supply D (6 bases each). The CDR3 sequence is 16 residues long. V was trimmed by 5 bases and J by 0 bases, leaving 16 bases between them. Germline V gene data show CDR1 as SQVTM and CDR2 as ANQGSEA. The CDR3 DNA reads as TGCAGCGTTCAAAGGGGGGCAGGGTCGAACACCGGGGAGCTGTTTTTT. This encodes CSVQRGAGSNTGELFF.

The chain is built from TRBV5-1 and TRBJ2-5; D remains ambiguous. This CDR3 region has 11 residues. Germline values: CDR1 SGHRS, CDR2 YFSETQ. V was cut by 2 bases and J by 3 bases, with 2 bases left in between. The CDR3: CASSFKETQYF. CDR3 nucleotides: TGCGCCAGCAGCTTTAAAGAGACCCAGTACTTC.

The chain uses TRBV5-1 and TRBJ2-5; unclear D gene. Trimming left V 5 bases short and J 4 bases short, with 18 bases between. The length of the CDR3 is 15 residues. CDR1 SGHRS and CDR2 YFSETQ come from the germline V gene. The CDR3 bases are TGCGCCAGCAGTACCGGCAGCCGGGTTGCAGAGACCCAGTACTTC. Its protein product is CASSTGSRVAETQYF.

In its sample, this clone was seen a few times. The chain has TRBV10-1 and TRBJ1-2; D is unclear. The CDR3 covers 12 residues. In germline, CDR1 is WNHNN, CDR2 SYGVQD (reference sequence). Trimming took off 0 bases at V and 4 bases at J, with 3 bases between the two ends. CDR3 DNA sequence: TGCGCCAGCAGTGAGTCGGGCTATGGCTACACCTTC. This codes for CASSESGYGYTF.

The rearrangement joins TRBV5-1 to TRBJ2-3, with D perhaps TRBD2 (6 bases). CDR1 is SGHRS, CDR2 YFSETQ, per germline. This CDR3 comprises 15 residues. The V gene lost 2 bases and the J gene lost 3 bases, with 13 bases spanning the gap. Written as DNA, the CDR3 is TGCGCCAGCAGCTTTCGGGGCGGGGATACAGATACGCAGTATTTT. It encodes CASSFRGGDTDTQYF.

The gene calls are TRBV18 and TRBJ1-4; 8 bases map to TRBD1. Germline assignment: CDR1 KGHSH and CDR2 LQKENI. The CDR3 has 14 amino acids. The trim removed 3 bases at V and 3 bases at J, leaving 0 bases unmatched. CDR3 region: CASSPGQANEKLFF. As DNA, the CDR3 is TGTGCCAGCTCACCGGGACAGGCTAATGAAAAACTGTTTTTT.

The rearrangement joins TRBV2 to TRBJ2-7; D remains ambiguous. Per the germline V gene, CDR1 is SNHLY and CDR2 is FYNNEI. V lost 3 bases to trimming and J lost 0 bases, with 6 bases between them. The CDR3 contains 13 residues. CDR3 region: CASSEPFSYEQYV. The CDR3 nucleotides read TGTGCCAGCAGTGAGCCCTTCTCCTACGAGCAGTACGTC.

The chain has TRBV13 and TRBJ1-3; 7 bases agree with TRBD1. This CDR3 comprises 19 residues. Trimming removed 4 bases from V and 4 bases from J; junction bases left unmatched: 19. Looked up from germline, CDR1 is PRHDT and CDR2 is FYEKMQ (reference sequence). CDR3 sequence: CASSSKGVLQGMWGNTIYF. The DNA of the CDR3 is TGTGCCAGCAGCTCAAAGGGGGTCCTACAGGGGATGTGGGGAAACACCATATATTTT.

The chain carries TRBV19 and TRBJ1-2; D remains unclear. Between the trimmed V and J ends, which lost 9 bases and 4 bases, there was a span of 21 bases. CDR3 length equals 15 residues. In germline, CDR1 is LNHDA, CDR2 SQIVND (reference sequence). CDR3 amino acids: CASLPTGYTVYGYTF. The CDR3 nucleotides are TGTGCCAGCCTCCCGACGGGGTACACCGTCTATGGCTACACCTTC. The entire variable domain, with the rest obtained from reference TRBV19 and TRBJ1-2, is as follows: DGGITQSPKYLFRKEGQNVTLSCEQNLNHDAMYWYRQDPGQGLRLIYYSQIVNDFQKGDIAEGYSVSREKKESFPLTVTSAQKNPTAFYLCASLPTGYTVYGYTFGSGTRLTVV.

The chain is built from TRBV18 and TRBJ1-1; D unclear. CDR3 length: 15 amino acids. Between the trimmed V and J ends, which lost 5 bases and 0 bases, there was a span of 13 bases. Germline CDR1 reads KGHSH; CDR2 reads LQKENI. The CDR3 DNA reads TGTGCCAGCTCATCCACGAGTACCATGAACACTGAAGCTTTCTTT. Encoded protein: CASSSTSTMNTEAFF.

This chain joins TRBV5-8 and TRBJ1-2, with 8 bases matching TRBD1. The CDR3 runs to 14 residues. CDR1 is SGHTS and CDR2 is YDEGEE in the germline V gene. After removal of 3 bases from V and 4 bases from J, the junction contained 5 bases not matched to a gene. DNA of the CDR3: TGTGCCAGCAGCTCCAGGGGGCTGGGCTATGGCTACACCTTC. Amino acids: CASSSRGLGYGYTF.

In DNA form, the CDR3 reads TGTGCCAGCAGCCAAGGGACAGGATATGGCTACACCTTC. It yields the protein CASSQGTGYGYTF. This chain links TRBV4-2 with TRBJ1-2; 7 bases align to TRBD1. The V gene end was trimmed by 1 base and the J gene end by 5 bases; junction bases not matched to a gene: 1. CDR3 length: 13 amino acids. Per germline, CDR1 LGHNA and CDR2 YNFKEQ.

CDR3 in DNA: TGTGCCAGCAGCTTCGAGTCTGGCTACACCTTC. This gives the protein CASSFESGYTF. This chain links TRBV5-6 with TRBJ1-2; no reliable D call. The length of the CDR3 is 11 residues. The V end lost 2 bases, the J end lost 7 bases, and 6 bases lay between the germline ends. Germline V gene lookup returns CDR1 SGHDT and CDR2 YYEEEE.

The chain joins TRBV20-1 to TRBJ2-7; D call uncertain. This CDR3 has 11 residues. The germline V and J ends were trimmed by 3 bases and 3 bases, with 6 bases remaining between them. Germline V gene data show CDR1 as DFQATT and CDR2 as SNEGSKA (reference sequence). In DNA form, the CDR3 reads TGCAGTGCTAGTTCGGGCTACGAGCAGTACTTC. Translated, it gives CSASSGYEQYF.

CDR3 loop: CASSQKTGSNQPQHF. The CDR3 DNA reads TGTGCCAGCAGCCAGAAGACAGGCTCCAATCAGCCCCAGCATTTT. The chain joins TRBV7-2 to TRBJ1-5, with TRBD1 as a possible D gene (6 bases). V dropped 5 bases and J dropped 3 bases, with 14 bases sitting between them. Germline V gives CDR1 SGHTA, CDR2 FQGNSA. The CDR3 spans 15 residues.

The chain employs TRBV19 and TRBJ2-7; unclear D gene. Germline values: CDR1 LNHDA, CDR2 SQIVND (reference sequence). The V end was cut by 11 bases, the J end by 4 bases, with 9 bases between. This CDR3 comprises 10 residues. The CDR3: CAAPNYEQYF. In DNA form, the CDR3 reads TGTGCCGCCCCAAATTACGAGCAGTACTTC. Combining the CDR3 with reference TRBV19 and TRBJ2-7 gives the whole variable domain DGGITQSPKYLFRKEGQNVTLSCEQNLNHDAMYWYRQDPGQGLRLIYYSQIVNDFQKGDIAEGYSVSREKKESFPLTVTSAQKNPTAFYLCAAPNYEQYFGPGTRLTVT.

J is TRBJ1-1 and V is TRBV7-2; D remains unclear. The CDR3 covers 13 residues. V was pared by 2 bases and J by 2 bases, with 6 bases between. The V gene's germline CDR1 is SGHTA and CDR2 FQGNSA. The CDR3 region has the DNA TGTGCCAGCAGCTTATGGGGAAACACTGAAGCTTTCTTT. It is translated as CASSLWGNTEAFF.

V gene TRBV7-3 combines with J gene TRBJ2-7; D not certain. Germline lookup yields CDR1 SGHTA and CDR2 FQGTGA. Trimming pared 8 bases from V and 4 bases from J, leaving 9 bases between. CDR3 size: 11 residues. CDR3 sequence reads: CASLHGYEQYV. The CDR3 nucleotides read TGTGCCAGCTTACATGGGTACGAGCAGTACGTC.

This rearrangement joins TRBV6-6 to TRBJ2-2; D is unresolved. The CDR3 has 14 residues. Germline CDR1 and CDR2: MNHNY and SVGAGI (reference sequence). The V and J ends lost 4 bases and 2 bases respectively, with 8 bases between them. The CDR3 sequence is CASSLETNTGELFF. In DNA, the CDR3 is TGTGCCAGCAGTTTGGAGACTAACACCGGGGAGCTGTTTTTT.

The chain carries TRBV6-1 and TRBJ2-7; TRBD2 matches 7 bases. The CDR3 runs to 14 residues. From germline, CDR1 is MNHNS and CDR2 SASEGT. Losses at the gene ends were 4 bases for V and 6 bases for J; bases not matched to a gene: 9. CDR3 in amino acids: CASSVRGERSEQYF. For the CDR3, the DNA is TGTGCCAGCAGTGTCCGGGGGGAGCGTTCCGAGCAGTACTTC.

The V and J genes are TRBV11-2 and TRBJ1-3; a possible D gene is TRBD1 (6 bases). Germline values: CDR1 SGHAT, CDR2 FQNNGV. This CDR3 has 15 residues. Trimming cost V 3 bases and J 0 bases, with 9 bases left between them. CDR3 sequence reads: CASSFGTISGNTIYF. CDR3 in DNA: TGTGCCAGCAGCTTCGGGACAATCTCTGGAAACACCATATATTTT.